The 14 T cell receptor beta chains reported below all come from one sample, sequenced in a study of blood T cells in healthy people across ages (dated by TCRdb to between 2014 and 2016). Library creation used 5' RACE. This sample was sequenced with an Illumina HiSeq 2500. The second PCR ran for about 7 to 11 cycles and used a J-beta primer mix along with a sample-barcoded 5' primer. Using fastp at Q25 and MiXCR, TCRdb reprocessed the public reads and kept productive beta chains. For every CDR3 protein sequence, its rows merge into one entry that carries the most common genes and DNA. The sample profile shows about 1.4 million distinct CDR3 sequences; around 59% of them were found once. The top ten constitute about 6.7% of the sample. Sequencing was performed on blood. Receptors originate from a man aged 18 to 29 in good health.

This clonotype was observed at least ten times. Compared with germline, one end of the junction differs, possibly owing to a read error. This rearrangement joins TRBV5-1 to TRBJ2-7; the D gene could be TRBD1 or TRBD2 (5 bases each). The CDR3 extends over 13 amino acids. In germline, CDR1 is SGHRS, CDR2 YFSETQ. The CDR3 bases are TGTGCCAGCAGTTTAGAGGGGTCCTACGAGCAGTACTTC. It yields the protein CASSLEGSYEQYF.

As DNA, the CDR3 is TGCGCCAGCACCACAGGTCGGGTGGGATTGACCACTGAAGCTTTCTTT. Translated, it gives CASTTGRVGLTTEAFF. This sequence joins TRBV4-1 and TRBJ1-1, with D perhaps TRBD1 (5 bases). The ends were cut back, 7 bases at V and 4 bases at J, with 22 bases in the middle. The germline gives CDR1 MGHRA, CDR2 YSYEKL. The CDR3 has 16 amino acids.

The V and J genes are TRBV3-1 and TRBJ2-1; perhaps TRBD1 as D (6 bases). CDR3 length: 15 residues. Deletions cut 0 bases from V and 8 bases from J, with 14 bases between. Germline CDR1 LGHDT, CDR2 YNNKEL (reference sequence). CDR3 sequence: CASSQEEQGSYEQFF. The CDR3 DNA is TGTGCCAGCAGCCAAGAGGAACAGGGTTCTTATGAGCAGTTCTTC.

This clonotype has only a few counts. The chain combines TRBV4-1 with TRBJ1-2; perhaps TRBD1 as D (5 bases). Germline CDR1 MGHRA, CDR2 YSYEKL. Trimming took 0 bases from V and 4 from J, leaving 12 bases between them. The CDR3 sequence is 15 residues long. The DNA of the CDR3 is TGCGCCAGCAGCCAAGAAGTTAGGGACGGCTATGGCTACACCTTC. Protein sequence: CASSQEVRDGYGYTF.

In DNA, the CDR3 is TGTGCCAGCAGTTTAGGCCCGGGAGGGCGGAGGAACGAGCAGTACTTC. This sequence encodes CASSLGPGGRRNEQYF. The rearrangement joins TRBV12-3 or TRBV12-4 to TRBJ2-5, with 8 nucleotides matching TRBD2. The DNA end is a closer match to TRBJ2-7, so the J assignment may be wrong. The CDR3 runs 16 residues.

The chain couples TRBV12-3 or TRBV12-4 to TRBJ1-4; D may be TRBD1 (6 bases). The ends were cut back, 3 bases at V and 4 bases at J, with 12 bases in the middle. The CDR3 has 15 residues. The CDR3 loop is CASSFDPGVNEKLFF. For the CDR3, the DNA is TGTGCCAGCAGTTTTGACCCAGGGGTTAATGAAAAACTGTTTTTT.

For this clonotype: The junction shows a germline mismatch at one end, possibly a read error. This chain connects TRBV25-1 to TRBJ2-1; unclear D gene. The CDR3 has 13 residues. Germline V CDR1 and CDR2: MGHDK, SYGVNS. The CDR3: CASRIHSNNEQFF. CDR3 coding DNA: TGTGCCAGCAGAATTCATAGTAACAATGAACAGTTCTTC.

The V and J genes are TRBV7-6 and TRBJ1-5; D is uncertain. The CDR3 totals 19 residues. V was shortened by 5 bases and J by 4 bases, with 27 bases between the two germline ends. From germline, CDR1 is SGHVS and CDR2 FNYEAQ. The CDR3 nucleotides read TGTGCCAGCAGCCAAGATGCTCCCCTGATTCCTATACCTAATCAGCCCCAGCATTTT. Protein: CASSQDAPLIPIPNQPQHF.

The V and J genes are TRBV5-5 and TRBJ2-7, with a possible D match to TRBD2 (5 bases). The CDR3 sequence is 13 residues long. Trimming cost V 0 bases and J 5 bases, with 9 bases left between them. Germline V gene lookup returns CDR1 SGHKS and CDR2 YYEKEE (reference sequence). The DNA of the CDR3 is TGTGCCAGCAGCTTGGTATCGGGGAACGAGCAGTACTTC. It translates to CASSLVSGNEQYF.

This sequence joins TRBV28 and TRBJ2-3; D might be TRBD2 (5 bases). Germline values: CDR1 MDHEN, CDR2 SYDVKM. V lost 7 bases to trimming and J lost 2 bases, with 16 bases between them. The CDR3 has 15 residues. The CDR3 region has the DNA TGTGCCAGCAAAGACGGGGAGACTATCACAGATACGCAGTATTTT. This encodes CASKDGETITDTQYF.

The CDR3 loop reads CASSQDWAQRETQYF. The CDR3 DNA sequence: TGTGCCAGCAGCCAAGATTGGGCACAGAGGGAGACCCAGTACTTC. The rearrangement links TRBV3-1 to TRBJ2-7; D is unclear. The tail of the sequence fits TRBJ2-5 better, so the J call may be wrong. CDR3 length: 15 residues. Germline V gene lookup returns CDR1 LGHDT and CDR2 YNNKEL (reference sequence).

This clonotype showed up just a few times. The chain links TRBV4-2 to TRBJ2-7; no clear D. The CDR3 contains 14 residues. Trimming shortened V by 0 bases and J by 5 bases, and 11 bases separated the two germline ends. Germline CDR1 reads LGHNA; CDR2 reads YNFKEQ. CDR3 nucleotides: TGTGCCAGCAGCCAAGAGAATAGCTTGGACGAGCAGTACTTC. This codes for CASSQENSLDEQYF.

This chain links TRBV27 with TRBJ2-1; D tentatively reads TRBD1 or TRBD2 (5 bases each). This CDR3 spans 16 amino acids. CDR1 and CDR2 (germline): MNHEY, SMNVEV (reference sequence). Trimming pared 8 bases from V and 2 bases from J, leaving 19 bases between. The CDR3 nucleotides read TGTGCCAGCTCACCCGGGGCCATTAGTCCCTACAATGAGCAGTTCTTC. It is translated as CASSPGAISPYNEQFF.

The chain has TRBV6-5 and TRBJ2-7; the D gene is possibly TRBD2 (5 bases). The tail of the sequence fits TRBJ2-5 better, so the J call may be wrong. Germline lookup yields CDR1 MNHEY and CDR2 SVGAGI. The CDR3 is made up of 13 amino acids. CDR3 in amino acids: CASGTGVKETQYF. The CDR3 nucleotides read TGTGCCAGCGGCACCGGGGTCAAAGAGACCCAGTACTTC.